Listed below are T cell receptor beta chains from one sample, sequenced in a study of a mutant IDH1 vaccine in newly diagnosed glioma. Profiled with immunoSEQ multiplex PCR; TCRdb holds only in-frame clones, not every one. The table has over 45,000 clones, approximately 91% seen once; the top ten hold approximately 2.4%. The sample consisted of PBMCs, taken from a glioma patient treated with radiotherapy, temozolomide or both. Receptors were obtained from a man between 45 and 60 years old with glioma. CDR3s include the opening cysteine and the closing phenylalanine or tryptophan. The D gene is left open where the match is weak. Size is stated for part of the rows, as once, few or many counts, or as a class when the clone is expanded.

>.|TRBJ2-7|16|TRBD1|TRBV18
CASSPPPGGRSYEQYF
TGTGCCAGCTCACCTCCTCCAGGGGGCCGATCCTACGAGCAGTACTTC
>.|TRBJ2-1|16|TRBD2|TRBV5-1
CASSLRTGGGFDEQFF
TGCGCCAGCAGCTTGAGAACGGGAGGGGGTTTCGATGAGCAGTTCTTC
>.|TRBJ2-7|11|.|TRBV7-9
CASSLYHEQYF
TGTGCCAGCAGCTTATATCACGAGCAGTACTTC
>.|TRBJ1-1|14|TRBD1|TRBV4-1
CASSRDRVTSEAFF
TGCGCCAGCAGCCGCGACAGGGTAACAAGTGAAGCTTTCTTT
>.|TRBJ2-1|13|.|TRBV11-3
CASSLEAGNEQFF
TGTGCCAGCAGCTTAGAAGCGGGCAATGAGCAGTTCTTC
>.|TRBJ2-7|18|TRBD2|TRBV14
CASSQSGTSGRLSYEQYF
TGTGCCAGCAGCCAATCCGGGACTAGCGGGAGGCTCTCCTACGAGCAGTACTTC
>.|TRBJ2-5|16|TRBD2|TRBV15
CATSRDIRSGKETQYF
TGTGCCACCAGCAGAGATATCCGCAGCGGGAAAGAGACCCAGTACTTC
>.|TRBJ2-1|15|TRBD1|TRBV7-2
CADNPRDSSYNEQFF
TGTGCCGACAACCCCCGGGACAGCTCCTACAATGAGCAGTTCTTC
>.|TRBJ2-7|14|TRBD2|TRBV28
CASIGLAGSYEQYF
TGTGCCAGCATTGGACTAGCGGGCTCCTACGAGCAGTACTTC
>.|TRBJ2-7|16|.|TRBV10-2
CASSESKAGRSYEQYF
TGCGCCAGCAGTGAGAGTAAGGCAGGGAGGTCCTACGAGCAGTACTTC
>.|TRBJ1-6|14|.|TRBV10-3
CAIRDNSVNSPLHF
TGTGCCATTCGGGACAACTCGGTTAATTCACCCCTCCACTTT
>.|TRBJ2-5|15|.|TRBV7-9
CASSSSGGVQETQYF
TGTGCCAGCAGCTCCTCAGGGGGGGTCCAAGAGACCCAGTACTTC
>.|TRBJ2-7|13|.|TRBV5-1
CASSYQGSYEQYF
TGCGCCAGCAGCTATCAGGGGTCCTACGAGCAGTACTTC
>.|TRBJ2-7|16|TRBD1|TRBV5-6
CASRDRQGVFSYEQYF
TGTGCCAGCAGAGATAGACAGGGGGTCTTCTCCTACGAGCAGTACTTC
>.|TRBJ2-7|11|.|TRBV2
CASALASEQYF
TGTGCCAGCGCCTTGGCAAGCGAGCAGTACTTC
>.|TRBJ1-4|14|.|TRBV4-1
CASSQGGGNEKLFF
TGCGCCAGCAGCCAAGGCGGAGGGAATGAAAAACTGTTTTTT
>.|TRBJ1-1|15|.|TRBV18
CASSPLVGVGTEAFF
TGTGCCAGCTCACCCCTGGTTGGGGTAGGCACTGAAGCTTTCTTT
>.|TRBJ2-7|13|TRBD1|TRBV19
CATAPGTAYEQYF
TGTGCCACCGCTCCCGGGACAGCCTACGAGCAGTACTTC
>few|TRBJ2-2|15|TRBD1|TRBV5-6
CASRGPGRGTGELFF
TGTGCCAGCAGAGGGCCGGGCAGGGGGACCGGGGAGCTGTTTTTT
>.|TRBJ1-4|18|.|TRBV7-2
CASSLAWGGSATNEKLFF
TGTGCCAGCAGCTTAGCGTGGGGGGGTTCCGCAACTAATGAAAAACTGTTTTTT
>.|TRBJ1-1|14|.|TRBV10-1
CASSARRGNTEAFF
TGCGCCAGCAGCGCCCGCCGGGGTAACACTGAAGCTTTCTTT
>.|TRBJ1-1|13|.|TRBV30
CALVEIMNTEAFF
TGTGCCTTGGTGGAGATCATGAACACTGAAGCTTTCTTT
>.|TRBJ2-2|14|.|TRBV19
CASRTRADTGELFF
TGTGCCAGTAGGACCCGGGCCGACACCGGGGAGCTGTTTTTT
>.|TRBJ1-2|11|.|TRBV9
CASGSPYGYTF
TGTGCCAGCGGCAGCCCCTATGGCTACACCTTC
>once|TRBJ1-4|14|.|TRBV18
CASSPIGGDEKLFF
TGTGCCAGCTCACCCATCGGGGGGGATGAAAAACTGTTTTTT
>.|TRBJ1-2|12|TRBD1|TRBV7-9
CASSLEGQGYTF
TGTGCCAGCAGCTTAGAGGGACAGGGCTACACCTTC
>.|TRBJ2-5|15|.|TRBV4-1
CASSQAVGVFGTQYF
TGCGCCAGCAGCCAAGCGGTCGGGGTATTCGGAACCCAGTACTTC
>.|TRBJ2-3|15|.|TRBV18
CATHEAGLSTDTQYF
TGTGCCACCCATGAGGCGGGGCTAAGCACAGATACGCAGTATTTT
>.|TRBJ2-7|15|TRBD1|TRBV5-4
CASSLAPGTGDEQYF
TGTGCCAGCAGCTTGGCACCCGGGACAGGGGACGAGCAGTACTTC
>.|TRBJ2-3|11|.|TRBV20-1
CSVGWVGTQYF
TGCAGTGTCGGGTGGGTGGGTACGCAGTATTTT
>.|TRBJ1-6|14|.|TRBV30
CAWSVGGGNSPLHF
TGTGCCTGGAGTGTAGGAGGGGGTAATTCACCCCTCCACTTT
>.|TRBJ2-1|15|TRBD1|TRBV10-3
CASRDRPLSTDEQFF
TGTGCCTCCCGGGACAGACCCCTTTCTACCGATGAGCAGTTCTTC
>once|TRBJ1-1|13|.|TRBV30
CAWSVRGNTEAFF
TGTGCCTGGAGTGTACGGGGAAACACTGAAGCTTTCTTT
>once|TRBJ2-1|13|.|TRBV18
CASSPLGTDEQFF
TGTGCCAGCTCACCACTCGGGACCGATGAGCAGTTCTTC
>.|TRBJ1-4|17|.|TRBV4-1
CASSPLLIGQGGEKLFF
TGCGCCAGCAGCCCCCTTTTGATAGGGCAGGGTGGTGAAAAACTGTTTTTT
>.|TRBJ2-7|16|TRBD2|TRBV7-2
CASSPPGLAGGVEQYF
TGTGCCAGCAGCCCACCCGGACTAGCGGGGGGTGTTGAGCAGTACTTC
>.|TRBJ1-1|12|.|TRBV6-5
CASTSRGTEAFF
TGTGCCAGCACCAGCCGGGGCACTGAAGCTTTCTTT
>.|TRBJ2-7|16|.|TRBV4-3
CASSQDLGAVTYEQYF
TGCGCCAGCAGCCAAGATCTTGGAGCAGTCACCTACGAGCAGTACTTC
>.|TRBJ2-5|16|TRBD1|TRBV7-9
CASSLAKGAFQETQYF
TGTGCCAGCAGCTTAGCGAAGGGGGCCTTCCAAGAGACCCAGTACTTC
>.|TRBJ2-1|13|TRBD1|TRBV19
CASSPQGAEEQFF
TGTGCCAGTAGTCCCCAGGGGGCAGAGGAGCAGTTCTTC
>.|TRBJ1-4|17|.|TRBV7-2
CASSLVTGFSTNEKLFF
TGTGCCAGCAGCTTAGTTACGGGCTTCTCAACTAATGAAAAACTGTTTTTT
>.|TRBJ2-7|13|.|TRBV9
CASSVAGVNEQYF
TGTGCCAGCAGCGTAGCCGGGGTCAACGAGCAGTACTTC
>.|TRBJ1-3|15|.|TRBV22-1
CPGSALPASGNTIYF
TGTCCTGGGAGCGCACTTCCTGCATCTGGAAACACCATATATTTT
>once|TRBJ1-2|12|.|TRBV7-9
CASRTGDYGYTF
TGTGCCAGCAGGACAGGAGACTATGGCTACACCTTC
>.|TRBJ1-1|14|TRBD1|TRBV19
CASSGTEGRTEAFF
TGTGCCAGTAGTGGGACAGAGGGTCGGACTGAAGCTTTCTTT
>.|TRBJ2-7|12|.|TRBV7-3
CASSFGTGEQYF
TGTGCCAGCAGCTTTGGGACGGGCGAGCAGTACTTC
>.|TRBJ2-7|13|.|TRBV29-1
CSAARQAPYEQYF
TGCAGCGCGGCACGGCAGGCCCCCTACGAGCAGTACTTC
>.|TRBJ2-2|13|.|TRBV9
CASSVQFSGELFF
TGTGCCAGCAGCGTTCAGTTTTCCGGGGAGCTGTTTTTT
>.|TRBJ1-1|14|TRBD1|TRBV7-9
CASSPWDRNTEAFF
TGTGCCAGCAGCCCGTGGGACAGGAACACTGAAGCTTTCTTT